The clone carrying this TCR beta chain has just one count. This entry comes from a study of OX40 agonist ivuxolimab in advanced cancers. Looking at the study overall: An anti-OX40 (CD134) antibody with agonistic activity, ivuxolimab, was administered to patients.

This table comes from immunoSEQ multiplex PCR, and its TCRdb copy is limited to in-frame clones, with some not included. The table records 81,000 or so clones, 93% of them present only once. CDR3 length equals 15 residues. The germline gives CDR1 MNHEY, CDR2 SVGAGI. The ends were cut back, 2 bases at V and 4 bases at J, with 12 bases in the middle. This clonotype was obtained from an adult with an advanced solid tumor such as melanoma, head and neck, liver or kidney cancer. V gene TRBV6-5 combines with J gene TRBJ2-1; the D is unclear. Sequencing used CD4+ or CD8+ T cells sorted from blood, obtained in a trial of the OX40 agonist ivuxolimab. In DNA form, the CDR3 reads TGTGCCAGCAGTTACCGGTCCACCGTTTACAATGAGCAGTTCTTC. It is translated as CASSYRSTVYNEQFF.